The 11 T cell receptor beta chains below all came from one sample that was sequenced in a study of breast tumors, draining lymph nodes, adjacent tissues. Using its own MiXCR run on the multiplex PCR reads, TCRdb lists one record per CDR3 protein. The repertoire holds approximately 63,000 distinct CDR3 sequences, with less than 60% as singletons. The sample was breast tumor tissue. The receptors derive from a female donor with breast cancer. Some clones in this sample may be carry-over from other donors' samples.

This clonotype was seen a single time. The gene calls are TRBV5-6 and TRBJ1-2; D not resolved. There are 13 residues in the CDR3. Trimming removed 1 base at V and 6 bases at J, with 10 bases between. CDR1 is SGHDT, CDR2 YYEEEE, per germline. This chain's CDR3 is CASSLMGRNGYTF. The CDR3 DNA reads as TGTGCCAGCAGCTTGATGGGGAGGAATGGCTACACCTTC.

This clonotype was observed a handful of times. With a much larger clone just one base away, this may be a read error. This CDR3 reads CSASRQGGGSEQYF. For the CDR3, the DNA is TGCAGTGCTAGTAGGCAGGGGGGGGGGTCCGAGCAGTACTTC. The gene calls are TRBV20-1 and TRBJ2-7, with D perhaps given as TRBD1 or TRBD2 (7 bases each). The CDR3 consists of 14 residues. Germline CDR1 and CDR2: DFQATT and SNEGSKA (reference sequence). Trimming cost V 3 bases and J 6 bases, with 18 bases left between them.

This clonotype was recorded many times. The gene calls are TRBV12-3 or TRBV12-4 and TRBJ2-5, with 8 bases fitting TRBD1. V shed 5 bases, J shed 4 bases, and the junction held 6 bases outside the gene matches. The CDR3 is 14 residues long. The CDR3 here is CASSAPGGLETQYF. In DNA, the CDR3 is TGTGCCAGCAGTGCACCAGGGGGCCTAGAGACCCAGTACTTC.

The chain carries TRBV14 and TRBJ2-1; maybe TRBD1 (5 bases). This CDR3 contains 14 residues. Deletions cut 9 bases from V and 3 bases from J, with 15 bases between. The germline V gene encodes CDR1 SGHDN and CDR2 FVKESK. Here the CDR3 reads CARSGGAGYNEQFF. The CDR3 nucleotides read TGTGCCAGGTCCGGTGGGGCAGGCTACAATGAGCAGTTCTTC.

V usage is TRBV6-5 and J usage is TRBJ2-7, with 9 bases fitting TRBD1. The CDR3 is 14 amino acids. J lost 7 bases, V lost 2 bases, and 6 bases had no gene match. Germline-derived CDR1 and CDR2 are MNHEY and SVGAGI. The CDR3 loop is CASSYGTGIKEQYF. CDR3 in DNA: TGTGCCAGCAGTTACGGGACAGGGATTAAGGAGCAGTACTTC.

The chain joins TRBV7-2 to TRBJ1-2; no firm D call. Trimming stripped 5 bases from V and 7 bases from J, with 17 bases between. The CDR3 sequence is 14 residues long. Germline values: CDR1 SGHTA, CDR2 FQGNSA. The CDR3 DNA reads as TGTGCCAGCAGCCACCGGCCGCAGGCGTGTGGCTACACCTTC. This codes for CASSHRPQACGYTF. Looking up the rest from reference TRBV7-2 and TRBJ1-2 gives the full variable domain: GAGVSQSPSNKVTEKGKDVELRCDPISGHTALYWYRQSLGQGLEFLIYFQGNSAPDKSGLPSDRFSAERTGGSVSTLTIQRTQQEDSAVYLCASSHRPQACGYTFGSGTRLTVV.

Worth noting for this clonotype: The CDR3 ends on some other residue instead of the conserved phenylalanine or tryptophan, so this is likely a read error. No DNA is shown, since the ends of the CDR3 on it are uncertain; the CDR3 is the one TCRdb lists. J is TRBJ2-1 and V is TRBV7-9; TRBD1 is the table's D call, not checked against the DNA. The CDR3 comprises 13 residues, both ends counted. The germline CDR1 and CDR2 sequences are SEHNR and FQNEAQ (reference sequence). CDR3 amino acids: CASSAGVTMSSSS.

The chain employs TRBV7-9 and TRBJ1-2; D is possibly TRBD1 (5 bases). Germline V gene data show CDR1 as SEHNR and CDR2 as FQNEAQ (reference sequence). The V and J ends lost 5 bases and 2 bases respectively, with 15 bases between them. The CDR3 loop spans 15 amino acids. The CDR3 coding sequence is TGTGCCAGCAGCCAACGGGGGGAAGGGAACTATGGCTACACCTTC. Translating gives CASSQRGEGNYGYTF.

Only a few counts were recorded for this clonotype. A much larger clone sits a single nucleotide away, making a read error possible. The J gene is TRBJ1-6, the V gene TRBV18, with D unresolved. The germline V gene encodes CDR1 KGHSH and CDR2 LQKENI. The CDR3 contains 15 residues. The DNA of the CDR3 is TGTGCCAGCTCACCGGTGGGCACTGAACTTACACCCCCCCACTTT. Translating it yields CASSPVGTELTPPHF.

This chain uses TRBV6-2 or TRBV6-3 with TRBJ1-2; D unresolved. The CDR3 loop spans 15 amino acids. Germline assignment: CDR1 MNHEY and CDR2 SVGEGT. The germline V and J ends were trimmed by 2 bases and 0 bases, with 10 bases remaining between them. In nucleotides, the CDR3 is TGTGCCAGCAGTTACGGACCGGGGACTAACTATGGCTACACCTTC. It encodes CASSYGPGTNYGYTF.

This clonotype was seen a handful of times. The chain joins TRBV19 to TRBJ2-3, with a possible D match to TRBD2 (5 bases). CDR1 and CDR2 from the germline V gene are LNHDA and SQIVND (reference sequence). V lost 5 bases to trimming and J lost 11 bases, with 17 bases between them. The CDR3 runs 13 residues. CDR3: CASSGFGVNEQYF. As DNA, the CDR3 is TGTGCCAGTAGTGGGTTCGGGGTAAATGAGCAGTATTTT. Using reference TRBV19 and TRBJ2-3 for the parts outside the CDR3, the full variable domain is DGGITQSPKYLFRKEGQNVTLSCEQNLNHDAMYWYRQDPGQGLRLIYYSQIVNDFQKGDIAEGYSVSREKKESFPLTVTSAQKNPTAFYLCASSGFGVNEQYFGPGTRLTVL.